The clone carrying this T cell receptor (beta chain) was seen at least ten times. What it binds is unknown. Using RNA transcripts, the TCR beta CDR3 regions were amplified. HTBI-primed first-round RT-PCR preceded second-round multiplex PCR. TCRdb processed the multiplex PCR reads anew with MiXCR; each CDR3 protein has one entry. This table has about 620,000 distinct CDR3 sequences, 20% to 25% appearing once. This sample was taken from a study of Graves' ophthalmopathy and Graves' hyperthyroidism. The study's findings and limits: Both an approximately 69% sensitivity and a 72.22% specificity characterized the model's predictions of ophthalmopathy progression.

The source of this sequence is a woman younger than 35 with stable Graves' hyperthyroidism. Some clones in this sample may be carry-over from other donors' samples. Sequencing was done on a sample of peripheral blood.

CDR3 protein: CASRADNGYTF. Here the CDR3 DNA reads TGTGCCAGCAGGGCCGACAATGGCTACACCTTC. This chain connects TRBV6-5 to TRBJ1-2; D is uncertain. Trimming stripped 6 bases from V and 6 bases from J, with 8 bases between. Germline V gives CDR1 MNHEY, CDR2 SVGAGI. This CDR3 spans 11 amino acids.